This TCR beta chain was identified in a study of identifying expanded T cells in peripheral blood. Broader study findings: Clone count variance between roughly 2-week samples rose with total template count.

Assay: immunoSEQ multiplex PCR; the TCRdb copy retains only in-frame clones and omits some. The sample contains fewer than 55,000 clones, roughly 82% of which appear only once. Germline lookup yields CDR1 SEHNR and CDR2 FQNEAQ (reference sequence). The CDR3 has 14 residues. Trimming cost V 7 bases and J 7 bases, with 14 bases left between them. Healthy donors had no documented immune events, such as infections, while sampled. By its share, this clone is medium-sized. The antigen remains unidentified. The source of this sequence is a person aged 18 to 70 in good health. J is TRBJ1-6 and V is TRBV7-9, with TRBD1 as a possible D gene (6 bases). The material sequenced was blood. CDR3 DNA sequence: TGTGCCAGCAATGCTGCAGGGGTGAATTCACCCCTCCACTTT. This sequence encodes CASNAAGVNSPLHF.